Described below is a single T cell receptor (beta chain) sequence and its context. The antigen remains unidentified. TCR analog templates of synthetic origin were spiked into each PCR. Libraries were prepared by immunoSEQ multiplex PCR; TCRdb keeps only in-frame clonotypes and omits some of them. The data contain 100,000 or so clones, around 82% of them seen just once; the ten biggest clones take up 2% to 2.5%. The germline gives CDR1 SGHRS, CDR2 YFSETQ. CDR3 length equals 13 residues. Trimming cost V 4 bases and J 6 bases, with 14 bases left between them. Each patient presented with locally advanced or metastatic urothelial carcinoma. The record originates from a study of PD-L1 blockade in urothelial cancer. For the study at large: Blood yielded a median of 141,255 T cells per sample. General study points: The study found that durable-benefit patients expanded tumor-associated blood clones more at 3 weeks.

V is TRBV5-1 and J is TRBJ2-7, with a tentative D call TRBD2 (5 bases). Sequences were derived from PBMCs, sampled around atezolizumab (anti-PD-L1) treatment. This TCR was sampled from a man aged 50 or older with urothelial cancer. The CDR3 region is CASSPSGGPEQYF. CDR3 sequence (DNA): TGCGCCAGCAGCCCCTCGGGCGGGCCCGAGCAGTACTTC.